This is a list of T cell receptor beta chains from one sample in a study of long-term antiretroviral therapy in people with HIV. Assay used: immunoSEQ multiplex PCR; TCRdb lists only in-frame clones, some missing. The sample records tens of thousands of clones, approximately 85% being singletons. This specimen consisted of unsorted PBMCs, obtained 0.8 years before starting antiretroviral therapy. The source is a man aged 18-30 years with HIV. CDR3s include the opening cysteine and the closing phenylalanine or tryptophan. D genes are given only for firm matches. Clone size is given for some rows only: seen once, a few or many times, or a class if the clone is expanded.

NA | TRBJ2-3 | TRBV2 | 13 | NA | TGTGCCAGCAGTGAAAGGACAGAAAATACGCAGTATTTT | CASSERTENTQYF
few | TRBJ2-3 | TRBV14 | 16 | NA | TGTGCCAGCAGCCATATAGCGGCTTCGAGCACAGATACGCAGTATTTT | CASSHIAASSTDTQYF
NA | TRBJ1-5 | TRBV6-1 | 14 | TRBD1 | TGTGCCAGCAGTATATCGGGACAGAGTCAGCCCCAGCATTTT | CASSISGQSQPQHF
NA | TRBJ2-1 | TRBV6-5 | 11 | NA | TGTGCCAGCAGTTACTTTGGAGAGCAGTTCTTC | CASSYFGEQFF
NA | TRBJ2-7 | TRBV7-8 | 15 | TRBD1 | TGTGCCAGCAGCTTAGAGGGGGCCGTGACCTACGAGCAGTACTTC | CASSLEGAVTYEQYF
NA | TRBJ1-1 | TRBV13 | 13 | NA | TGTGCCAGCAGCCGCGTGGCCCAGGTCGAAGCTTTCTTT | CASSRVAQVEAFF
NA | TRBJ1-2 | TRBV6-1 | 12 | NA | TGTGCCAGCGGAGAGGGGGTGGCCGGCTACACCTTC | CASGEGVAGYTF
NA | TRBJ2-3 | TRBV11-2 | 15 | NA | TGTGCCAGCAGCTTAGCCTCCGGGAGCACAGATACGCAGTATTTT | CASSLASGSTDTQYF
once | TRBJ2-1 | TRBV15 | 15 | TRBD2 | TGTGCCACCAGCATTTTTCGGGAGGGATACAATGAGCAGTTCTTC | CATSIFREGYNEQFF
once | TRBJ2-3 | TRBV10-3 | 15 | NA | TGTGCCATCAGTGAGTCCTGGTGGGAAGCAGATACGCAGTATTTT | CAISESWWEADTQYF
NA | TRBJ2-5 | TRBV6-5 | 15 | TRBD2 | TGTGCCAGCAGTTCCCTGGGACTACTCCAAGAGACCCAGTACTTC | CASSSLGLLQETQYF